Below are 9 T cell receptor beta chains sequenced from a single sample in a study of technical replicates of blood from four donors. Produced via immunoSEQ multiplex PCR; TCRdb's table is partial and in-frame only. The repertoire holds some 67,000 clones, 95% to 98% seen once, with about 0.16% in the top ten. The specimen sequenced was T cells isolated from PBMCs. These receptors came from a human donor in good health.

The J gene is TRBJ2-7, the V gene TRBV9; TRBD2 agrees at 13 bases. CDR1 and CDR2 (germline): SGDLS, YYNGEE. This CDR3 spans 16 amino acids. J gave up 5 bases and V 4 bases, and 9 bases lay outside the gene matches. CDR3 protein: CASSSPGLAGVHEQYF. As DNA, the CDR3 is TGTGCCAGCAGCTCGCCAGGACTAGCGGGAGTCCACGAGCAGTACTTC.

A single count supports this clone. The CDR3 loop is CASSLNADIPNQPQHF. The CDR3 nucleotides read TGTGCCAGCAGTTTAAATGCGGACATACCTAATCAGCCCCAGCATTTT. V is TRBV27 and J is TRBJ1-5; possibly TRBD1 for D (5 bases). Trimming shortened V by 2 bases and J by 4 bases, and 15 bases separated the two germline ends. The CDR3 runs 16 residues. The germline V gene has CDR1 MNHEY and CDR2 SMNVEV (reference sequence).

V gene TRBV4-1 combines with J gene TRBJ2-5; unclear D gene. V was clipped by 1 base and J by 1 base, with 13 bases between them. This CDR3 contains 16 residues. The V gene's germline CDR1 is MGHRA and CDR2 YSYEKL. The DNA for the CDR3 is TGCGCCAGCAGCCAAGTCGGTGGGCTCGCCCAAGAGACCCAGTACTTC. The encoded protein is CASSQVGGLAQETQYF.

V and J are TRBV27 and TRBJ1-5; the D is unclear. In germline, CDR1 is MNHEY, CDR2 SMNVEV (reference sequence). With 2 bases removed from V and 9 bases from J, the gap between germline ends came to 11 bases. The CDR3 consists of 13 residues. The CDR3 region has the DNA TGTGCCAGCAGTTTAGTGGTCGAGTCGCCCCAGCATTTT. The encoded protein is CASSLVVESPQHF.

The genes are TRBV27 and TRBJ2-3; the match to TRBD2 covers 11 bases. This CDR3 contains 17 residues. CDR1 is MNHEY and CDR2 is SMNVEV in the germline V gene (reference sequence). V dropped 5 bases and J dropped 3; count of bases not matched to a gene: 10. DNA for the CDR3: TGTGCCAGCAGTATCCCGGCACTAGCGGGAGTAACAGATACGCAGTATTTT. Its translation is CASSIPALAGVTDTQYF.

The chain couples TRBV7-9 to TRBJ2-3, with 10 bases aligning to TRBD2. Germline assignment: CDR1 SEHNR and CDR2 FQNEAQ (reference sequence). V shed 0 bases, J shed 3 bases, and the junction held 3 bases outside the gene matches. CDR3 length: 16 residues. The DNA of the CDR3 is TGTGCCAGCAGCTTAGCTAGCGGGAGGTCAACAGATACGCAGTATTTT. Protein: CASSLASGRSTDTQYF.

DNA for the CDR3: TGTGCCAGCAGTCGGCCGGGACTAGTGGGCGAGCAGTACTTC. It translates to CASSRPGLVGEQYF. This chain uses TRBV11-2 with TRBJ2-7, with 8 bases that match TRBD2. The V gene end was trimmed by 6 bases and the J gene end by 6 bases; junction bases not matched to a gene: 10. CDR1 and CDR2 from the germline V gene are SGHAT and FQNNGV. The CDR3 covers 14 residues.

This clone was counted once. Mismatch with germline at one junction end may stem from a read error. The CDR3 sequence: CASSLSYYEQYF. CDR3 nucleotides: TGTGCTAGCAGCTTGTCCTATTACGAGCAGTACTTC. V is TRBV7-7 and J is TRBJ2-7, with D unresolved. The germline gives CDR1 SSHAT, CDR2 FNYEAQ (reference sequence). CDR3 length equals 12 residues.

This clone was recorded once. V and J are TRBV5-4 and TRBJ1-6, with TRBD1 identical over 7 bases. Germline trimming cut 2 bases from V and 8 bases from J; bases unmatched to any gene: 10. CDR1 SGHNT and CDR2 YYREEE come from the germline V gene (reference sequence). The CDR3 spans 16 residues. CDR3 in amino acids: CASSFGQAVVHSPLHF. The CDR3 nucleotides read TGTGCCAGCAGCTTCGGACAGGCGGTAGTGCATTCACCCCTCCACTTT.